The 3 T cell receptor beta chains given below trace back to one sample, sequenced in a study of T cells expressing NK-cell markers. TCRdb re-called the 5' RACE reads, yielding one record per CDR3 amino acid sequence without DNA. The sample is made up of about 380,000 distinct CDR3 sequences, and the top ten hold 4% to 6.5% of it. Specimen: blood T cells: a sorted CD56 or NKG2C T cell subset, CD4+ or CD8+ T cells, or bulk PBMC T cells (not recorded which). These receptors were obtained from a man aged 18-75 years in good health.

This chain links TRBV20-1 with TRBJ1-2. Germline V gene lookup returns CDR1 DFQATT and CDR2 SNEGSKA (reference sequence). This CDR3 contains 12 residues. The CDR3 reads CSALLNYYGYTF.

V usage is TRBV7-9 and J usage is TRBJ2-7; the D gene TCRdb calls, TRBD1, cannot be checked with no DNA. From germline, CDR1 is SEHNR and CDR2 FQNEAQ (reference sequence). There are 13 residues in the CDR3. This CDR3 is CASSQTGTYEQYF. Full variable domain (outside the CDR3, taken from reference TRBV7-9 and TRBJ2-7): DTGVSQNPRHKITKRGQNVTFRCDPISEHNRLYWYRQTLGQGPEFLTYFQNEAQLEKSRLLSDRFSAERPKGSFSTLEIQRTEQGDSAMYLCASSQTGTYEQYFGPGTRLTVT.

The CDR3 loop is CASRKTTNTEAFF. The chain uses TRBV6-6 and TRBJ1-1. The CDR3 contains 13 residues. CDR1 is MNHNY and CDR2 is SVGAGI in the germline V gene (reference sequence).